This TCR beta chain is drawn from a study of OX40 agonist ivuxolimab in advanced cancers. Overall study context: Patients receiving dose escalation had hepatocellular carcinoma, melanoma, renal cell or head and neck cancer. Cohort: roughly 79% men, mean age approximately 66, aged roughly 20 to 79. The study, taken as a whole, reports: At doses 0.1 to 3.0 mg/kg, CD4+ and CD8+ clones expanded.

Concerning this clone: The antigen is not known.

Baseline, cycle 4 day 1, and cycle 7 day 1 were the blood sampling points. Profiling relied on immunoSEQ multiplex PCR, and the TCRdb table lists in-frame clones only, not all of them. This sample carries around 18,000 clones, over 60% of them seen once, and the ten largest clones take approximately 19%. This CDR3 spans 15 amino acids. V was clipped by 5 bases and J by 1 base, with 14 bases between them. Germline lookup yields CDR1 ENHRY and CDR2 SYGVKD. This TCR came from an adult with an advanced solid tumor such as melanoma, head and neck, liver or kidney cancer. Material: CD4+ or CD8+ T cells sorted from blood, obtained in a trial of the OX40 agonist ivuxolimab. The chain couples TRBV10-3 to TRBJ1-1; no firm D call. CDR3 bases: TGTGCCATCAGTCCAAAGGACGTCGGGAACACTGAAGCTTTCTTT. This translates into CAISPKDVGNTEAFF.